This T cell receptor beta chain was identified in a study of blood T cell repertoires in COVID-19. Libraries were prepared by immunoSEQ multiplex PCR; TCRdb keeps only in-frame clonotypes and omits some of them. In the table there are 250,000 to 350,000 clones, 65% to 90% of which are singletons. This sequence was found in a woman between 65 and 79 years old with COVID-19, enrolled during active disease. The sample consisted of peripheral blood.

CDR3 coding DNA: TGTGCCAGCAGCCCGACAGGGCTTGGGCAGTACTTC. The encoded protein is CASSPTGLGQYF. The V gene is TRBV6-5, the J gene TRBJ2-7, with TRBD1 matching over 7 bases. With 6 bases clipped from V and 9 bases from J, the junction kept 8 bases outside the gene matches. Looked up from germline, CDR1 is MNHEY and CDR2 is SVGAGI. The length of the CDR3 is 12 residues.